This T cell receptor (beta chain) was sequenced in a study of neurological immune-mediated disorders. This clonotype was detected many times. A 10-nucleotide random UMI tagged transcripts in template-switch 5'RACE cDNA synthesis. A single record per CDR3 protein comes from TCRdb applying MiXCR to the 5' RACE reads. The table includes tens of thousands of distinct CDR3 sequences, 4% to 6% detected once. Germline V gene data show CDR1 as ENHRY and CDR2 as SYGVKD. Trimming at V came to 9 bases and at J to 2 bases, leaving 6 bases not matched to a gene. The CDR3 sequence is 14 residues long. Sequencing was done on a sample of PBMCs. The TCR comes from a woman aged 25 to 39 with multiple sclerosis. V and J are TRBV10-3 and TRBJ2-3; TRBD1 matches at 9 bases. The CDR3 sequence is CAIQGAFVTDTQYF. CDR3 coding DNA: TGTGCCATACAGGGGGCGTTTGTCACAGATACGCAGTATTTT.